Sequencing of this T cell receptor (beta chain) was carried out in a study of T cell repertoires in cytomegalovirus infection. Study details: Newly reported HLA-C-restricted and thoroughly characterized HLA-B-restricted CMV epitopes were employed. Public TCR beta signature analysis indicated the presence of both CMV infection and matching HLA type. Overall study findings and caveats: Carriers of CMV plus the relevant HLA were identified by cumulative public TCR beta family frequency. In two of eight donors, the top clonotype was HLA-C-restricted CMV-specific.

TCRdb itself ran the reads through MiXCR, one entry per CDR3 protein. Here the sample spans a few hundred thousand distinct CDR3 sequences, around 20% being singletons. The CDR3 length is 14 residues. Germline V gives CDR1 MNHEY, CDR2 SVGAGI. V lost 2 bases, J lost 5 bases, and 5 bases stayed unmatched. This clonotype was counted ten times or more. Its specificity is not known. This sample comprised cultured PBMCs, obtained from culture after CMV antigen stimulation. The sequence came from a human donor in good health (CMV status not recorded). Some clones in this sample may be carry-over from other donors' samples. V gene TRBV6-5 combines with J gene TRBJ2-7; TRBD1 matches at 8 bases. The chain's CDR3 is CASSYRQGNHEQYV. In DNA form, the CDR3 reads TGTGCCAGCAGTTACAGACAGGGGAACCACGAGCAGTACGTC.